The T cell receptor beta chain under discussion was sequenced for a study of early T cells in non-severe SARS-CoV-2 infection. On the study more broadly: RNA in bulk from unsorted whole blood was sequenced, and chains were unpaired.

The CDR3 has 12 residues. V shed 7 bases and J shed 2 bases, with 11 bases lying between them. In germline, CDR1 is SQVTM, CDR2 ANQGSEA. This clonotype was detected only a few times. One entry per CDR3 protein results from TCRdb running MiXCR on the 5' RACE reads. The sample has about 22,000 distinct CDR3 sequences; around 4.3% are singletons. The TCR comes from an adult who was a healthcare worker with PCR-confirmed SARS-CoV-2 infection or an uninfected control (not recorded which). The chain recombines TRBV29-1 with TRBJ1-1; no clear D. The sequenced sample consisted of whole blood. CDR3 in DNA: TGCAGCGGGTTTAACCTCAACACTGAAGCTTTCTTT. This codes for CSGFNLNTEAFF.